This T cell receptor beta chain originates from a study of cytomegalovirus exposure and HLA in healthy donors. Unmatched junction bases numbered 4, after V lost 0 bases and J lost 5 bases. Looked up from germline, CDR1 is SGHRS and CDR2 is YFSETQ. There are 14 residues in the CDR3. PCR was performed using 60 Vbeta and 13 Jbeta primers. TCRdb's copy holds only in-frame clones and misses some; the assay was immunoSEQ multiplex PCR. Its table lists 220,000 or so clones. On this clone itself: Its antigen is as yet unknown.

Points from the study as a whole: Sequencing probably produced one cluster of sequence variants that were highly shared. In presence/absence analyses, roughly uniform sequencing depth across donors was assumed. Later on, a genetic analysis was performed. It linked a missense variant in DCLRE1C with V- and J-gene trimming of TCR beta.

The rearrangement links TRBV5-1 to TRBJ2-5; 7 nucleotides match TRBD1. This TCR was recovered from a girl aged 2-15 years in good health and CMV-seropositive. What was sequenced was PBMCs. DNA of the CDR3: TGCGCCAGCAGCTTGGGACAGGGTCGGGAGACCCAGTACTTC. Protein sequence: CASSLGQGRETQYF.